A single sample is the source of the 11 T cell receptor beta chains below, sequenced in a study of neurological immune-mediated disorders (dated by TCRdb to the late 2010s). The library was prepared using 5' RACE. The data were produced on an Illumina HiSeq 2500. The public reads were reanalyzed by TCRdb: fastp trimming at Q25, MiXCR alignment, in-frame beta chains only. Rows merge per CDR3 protein into single entries with the most common DNA and genes. The sample yields 15,000 to 20,000 distinct CDR3 sequences; 7% to 8.5% were counted once. Together, the top ten hold around 17% of the sample. Sequencing input: CD8+ T cells from blood. The receptor source for this set is a woman under 40 with HTLV-1-associated myelopathy (HAM/TSP).

This clonotype was detected ten times or more. A much larger clone lies one base from this, so it may be a read error. V is TRBV20-1 and J is TRBJ1-2, with D perhaps TRBD1 (5 bases). Germline-derived CDR1 and CDR2 are DFQATT and SNEGSKA (reference sequence). CDR3 length: 13 amino acids. Trimming removed 0 bases at V and 3 bases at J, with 8 bases between. For the CDR3, the DNA is TGCAGTGCTAGAGATTGGGGGGACTATGGCTACACCTTC. Residues: CSARDWGDYGYTF.

This clonotype was detected ten times or more. CDR3 in DNA: TGCAGTGCTAGCGCGGAGAACACTGAAGCTTTCTTT. It yields the protein CSASAENTEAFF. This chain uses TRBV20-1 with TRBJ1-1; D remains unclear. V was shortened by 3 bases and J by 1 base, with 6 bases between the two germline ends. Germline V gives CDR1 DFQATT, CDR2 SNEGSKA (reference sequence). This CDR3 is built from 12 residues.

The sample holds many counts of this clonotype. This chain connects TRBV5-1 to TRBJ1-6; D remains ambiguous. V lost 3 bases, J lost 17 bases, and 15 bases lay in between. The CDR3 has 12 amino acids. Germline V gene lookup returns CDR1 SGHRS and CDR2 YFSETQ. This CDR3 is CASSSIAPNFHF. In DNA, the CDR3 is TGCGCCAGCAGCTCGATAGCCCCGAATTTCCACTTT.

The sample holds many counts of this clonotype. The chain links TRBV15 to TRBJ2-1, with 7 bases aligning to TRBD1. Germline-derived CDR1 and CDR2 are LNHNV and YYDKDF (reference sequence). The junction had 5 bases not matched to a gene; V was cut back by 3 bases and J by 6 bases. The CDR3 has 14 amino acids. The CDR3 DNA sequence: TGTGCCACCAGCAGTCGACAGGGCGTCAATGAGCAGTTCTTC. It translates to CATSSRQGVNEQFF. The entire variable domain, with the rest obtained from reference TRBV15 and TRBJ2-1, is as follows: DAMVIQNPRYQVTQFGKPVTLSCSQTLNHNVMYWYQQKSSQAPKLLFHYYDKDFNNEADTPDNFQSRRPNTSFCFLDIRSPGLGDTAMYLCATSSRQGVNEQFFGPGTRLTVL.

This clonotype was seen ten or more times. The rearrangement uses TRBV19 and TRBJ1-1; TRBD1 aligns across 9 bases. The V and J ends lost 5 bases and 1 base, in that order; junction bases with no gene match: 8. CDR1 LNHDA and CDR2 SQIVND come from the germline V gene (reference sequence). The CDR3 contains 16 residues. For the CDR3, the DNA is TGTGCCAGTAGTGCCACCGGGACAGGGAAGAACACTGAAGCTTTCTTT. Residues: CASSATGTGKNTEAFF.

This clonotype was recorded at least ten times. The CDR3 bases are TGCAGTGCGGGGCAGCCAAACACCGGGGAGCTGTTTTTT. The encoded protein is CSAGQPNTGELFF. The chain combines TRBV20-1 with TRBJ2-2; maybe TRBD1 (5 bases). In germline, CDR1 is DFQATT, CDR2 SNEGSKA (reference sequence). V lost 6 bases and J lost 2, with 10 bases in between. The CDR3 covers 13 residues.

Ten or more counts support this clonotype. V and J are TRBV6-5 and TRBJ2-6; 7 bases agree with TRBD1. The CDR3 sequence is 20 residues long. After removal of 4 bases from V and 1 base from J, the junction contained 16 bases not matched to a gene. Germline assignment: CDR1 MNHEY and CDR2 SVGAGI. The CDR3 here is CASSSSIDRVDWSGANVLTF. The DNA for the CDR3 is TGTGCCAGCAGTTCCTCTATCGACAGGGTCGATTGGTCTGGGGCCAACGTCCTGACTTTC.

This clonotype was counted ten times or more. The junction departs from germline at one end; a sequencing error may be responsible. The V and J genes are TRBV7-2 and TRBJ2-1; possible D gene TRBD1, 6 bases. Looked up from germline, CDR1 is SGHTA and CDR2 is FQGNSA. There are 16 residues in the CDR3. In DNA, the CDR3 is TGTGCCAGCAGCCTAGCCAGGGGCTACGGGTACAATGAGCAGTTCTTC. Amino acids: CASSLARGYGYNEQFF.

There are many counts of this clonotype. This chain connects TRBV5-1 to TRBJ1-5; the D is unclear. Germline-derived CDR1 and CDR2 are SGHRS and YFSETQ. Between the trimmed V and J ends, which lost 2 bases and 2 bases, there was a span of 8 bases. This CDR3 has 14 residues. The CDR3 sequence: CASSFSGGNQPQHF. The CDR3 DNA reads as TGCGCCAGCAGCTTTAGTGGCGGCAATCAGCCCCAGCATTTT.

This clonotype was counted many times. The rearrangement uses TRBV6-1 and TRBJ1-5; tentatively, D is TRBD1 (5 bases). V was trimmed by 5 bases and J by 1 base, leaving 21 bases between them. The CDR3 is 18 residues long. CDR1 and CDR2 from the germline V gene are MNHNS and SASEGT. The CDR3 region has the DNA TGTGCCAGCAGTTCGCAGGGTCCTCCCATTATAAGCAATCAGCCCCAGCATTTT. Amino acid sequence: CASSSQGPPIISNQPQHF.

This clonotype was observed at least ten times. The chain links TRBV20-1 to TRBJ2-1; 8 positions agree with TRBD2. Germline V CDR1 and CDR2: DFQATT, SNEGSKA (reference sequence). Trimming removed 0 bases from V and 9 bases from J; junction bases left unmatched: 13. The CDR3 contains 16 residues. The CDR3 loop reads CSARDRLRGGLGEQFF. The DNA for the CDR3 is TGCAGTGCTAGAGATCGTCTTCGGGGGGGCCTAGGTGAGCAGTTCTTC.